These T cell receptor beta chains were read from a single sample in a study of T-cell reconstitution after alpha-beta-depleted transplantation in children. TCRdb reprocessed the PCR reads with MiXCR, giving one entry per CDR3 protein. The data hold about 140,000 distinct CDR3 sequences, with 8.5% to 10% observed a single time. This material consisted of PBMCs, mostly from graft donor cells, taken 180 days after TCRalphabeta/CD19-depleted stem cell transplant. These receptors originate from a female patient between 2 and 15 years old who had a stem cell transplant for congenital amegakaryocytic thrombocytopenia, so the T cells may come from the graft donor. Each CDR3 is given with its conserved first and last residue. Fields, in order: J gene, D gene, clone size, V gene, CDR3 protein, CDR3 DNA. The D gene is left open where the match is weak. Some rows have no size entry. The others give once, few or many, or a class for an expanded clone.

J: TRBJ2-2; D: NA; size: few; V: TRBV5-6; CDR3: CASSFIGTPSTTGELFF; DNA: TGTGCCAGCAGCTTCATCGGGACACCATCCACCACCGGGGAGCTGTTTTTT
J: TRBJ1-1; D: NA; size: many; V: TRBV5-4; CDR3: CASSAAGVYEAFF; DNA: TGTGCCAGCAGCGCCGCAGGGGTCTATGAAGCTTTCTTT
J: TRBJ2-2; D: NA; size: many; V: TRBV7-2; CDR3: CASSLRAGSPNTGELFF; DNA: TGTGCCAGCAGCTTGAGGGCGGGCTCTCCGAACACCGGGGAGCTGTTTTTT
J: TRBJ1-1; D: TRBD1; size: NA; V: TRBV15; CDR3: CATSRGPGQGARAFF; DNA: TGTGCCACCAGCAGAGGCCCGGGACAGGGGGCGCGGGCTTTCTTT
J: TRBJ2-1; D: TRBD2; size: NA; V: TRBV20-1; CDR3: CSARLSGGYNEQFF; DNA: TGCAGTGCTAGACTAAGCGGGGGTTACAATGAGCAGTTCTTC
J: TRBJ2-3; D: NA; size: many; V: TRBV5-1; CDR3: CASSPGGVTDTQYF; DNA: TGCGCCAGCAGCCCCGGCGGGGTAACAGATACGCAGTATTTT
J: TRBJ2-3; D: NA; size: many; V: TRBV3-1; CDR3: CASSPDPRTDTQYF; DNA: TGTGCCAGCAGCCCTGACCCTCGCACAGATACGCAGTATTTT
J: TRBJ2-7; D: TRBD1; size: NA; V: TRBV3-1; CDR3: CACCQEWDRGYEQYF; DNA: TGTGCCTGCTGCCAAGAATGGGACAGGGGCTACGAGCAGTACTTC
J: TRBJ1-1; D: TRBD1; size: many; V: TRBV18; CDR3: CASSPLTGGIIVNTEAFF; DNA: TGTGCCAGCTCACCACTCACAGGGGGAATTATCGTGAACACTGAAGCTTTCTTT
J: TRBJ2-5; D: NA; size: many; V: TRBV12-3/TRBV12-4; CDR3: CASGPRDFRETQYF; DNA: TGTGCCAGCGGCCCTAGGGACTTTAGGGAGACCCAGTACTTC
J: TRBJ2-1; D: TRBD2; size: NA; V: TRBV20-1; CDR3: CSASSGSSYNEQFF; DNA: TGCAGTGCTAGCAGCGGGAGCTCCTACAATGAGCAGTTCTTC
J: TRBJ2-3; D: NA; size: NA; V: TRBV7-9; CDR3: CASTFAGLTDTQYF; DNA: TGTGCCAGCACATTCGCGGGTCTCACAGATACGCAGTATTTT
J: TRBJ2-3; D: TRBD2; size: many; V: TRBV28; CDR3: CASSRDLAGAPLPDTQYF; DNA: TGTGCCAGCAGCCGCGACCTCGCGGGAGCCCCTCTACCAGATACGCAGTATTTT
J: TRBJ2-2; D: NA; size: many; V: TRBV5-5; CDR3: CASSVTAGELFF; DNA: TGTGCCAGCAGCGTGACAGCCGGGGAGCTGTTTTTT
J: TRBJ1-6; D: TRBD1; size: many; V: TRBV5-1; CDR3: CASSLDGQGAYNSPLHF; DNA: TGCGCCAGCAGCTTGGACGGACAGGGCGCCTATAATTCACCCCTCCACTTT
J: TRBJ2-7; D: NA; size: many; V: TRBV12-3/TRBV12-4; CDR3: CASSLGWDIYEQYF; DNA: TGTGCCAGCAGTTTAGGCTGGGACATCTACGAGCAGTACTTC
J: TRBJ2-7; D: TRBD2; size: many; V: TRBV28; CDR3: CASSSGLGPAYEQYF; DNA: TGTGCCAGCAGTTCCGGACTAGGCCCAGCCTACGAGCAGTACTTC
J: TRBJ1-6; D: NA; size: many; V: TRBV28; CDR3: CASRYSSYNSPLHF; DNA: TGTGCCAGCAGATATAGCTCCTATAATTCACCCCTCCACTTT
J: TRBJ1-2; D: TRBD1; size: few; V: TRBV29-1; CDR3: CSVVDRLGDYGYTF; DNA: TGCAGCGTTGTGGACAGGCTGGGGGACTATGGCTACACCTTC
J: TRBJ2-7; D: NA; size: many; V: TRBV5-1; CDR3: CASSLEKAFYEQYF; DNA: TGCGCCAGCAGCTTGGAAAAGGCATTCTACGAGCAGTACTTC
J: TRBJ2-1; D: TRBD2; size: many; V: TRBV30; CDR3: CAWNFPGLAKFF; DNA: TGTGCCTGGAATTTCCCAGGACTAGCTAAGTTCTTC
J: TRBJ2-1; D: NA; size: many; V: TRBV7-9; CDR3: CASSLLAPINEQFF; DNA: TGTGCCAGCAGCTTGCTAGCGCCTATCAATGAGCAGTTCTTC
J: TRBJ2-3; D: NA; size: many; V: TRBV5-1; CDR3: CASSVTGGPTDTQYF; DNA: TGCGCCAGCAGCGTGACTGGGGGGCCCACAGATACGCAGTATTTT
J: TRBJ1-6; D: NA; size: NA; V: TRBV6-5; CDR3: CASSYGHVGSPLHF; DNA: TGTGCCAGCAGTTACGGGCATGTAGGTTCACCCCTCCACTTT
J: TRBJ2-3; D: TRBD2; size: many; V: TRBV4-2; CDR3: CASSLGLAILGPDTQYF; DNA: TGTGCCAGCAGCCTGGGACTAGCGATTCTTGGGCCAGATACGCAGTATTTT
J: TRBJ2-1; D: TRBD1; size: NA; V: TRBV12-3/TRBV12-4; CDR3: CASTLGQGHNEQFF; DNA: TGTGCCAGCACCCTGGGACAGGGACACAATGAGCAGTTCTTC
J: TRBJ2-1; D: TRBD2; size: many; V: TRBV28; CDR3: CASSPGGLFNEQFF; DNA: TGTGCCAGCAGTCCGGGGGGGCTTTTCAATGAGCAGTTCTTC
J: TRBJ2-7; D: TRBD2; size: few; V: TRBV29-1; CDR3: CSVQPLPGVAGGSYEQYF; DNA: TGCAGCGTGCAACCGCTTCCGGGGGTTGCGGGAGGGTCCTACGAGCAGTACTTC
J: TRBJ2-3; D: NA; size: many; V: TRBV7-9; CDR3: CASSSNLDPSTDTQYF; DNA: TGTGCCAGCAGCTCCAACTTGGATCCGAGCACAGATACGCAGTATTTT
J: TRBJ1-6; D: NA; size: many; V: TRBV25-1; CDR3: CASTGGANSPLHF; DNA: TGTGCCAGCACTGGGGGTGCTAATTCACCCCTCCACTTT
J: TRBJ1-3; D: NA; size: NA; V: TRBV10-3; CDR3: CAISESSIKGLSGNTIYF; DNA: TGTGCCATCAGTGAGTCGTCTATAAAAGGCCTCTCTGGAAACACCATATATTTT
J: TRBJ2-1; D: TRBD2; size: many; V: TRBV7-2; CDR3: CASSFRVLAGGPGEQFF; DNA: TGTGCCAGCAGCTTTAGGGTACTAGCGGGAGGGCCGGGTGAGCAGTTCTTC
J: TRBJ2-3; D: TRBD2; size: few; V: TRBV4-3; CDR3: CASSQRLAGYTDTQYF; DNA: TGCGCCAGCAGCCAACGACTAGCGGGATACACAGATACGCAGTATTTT
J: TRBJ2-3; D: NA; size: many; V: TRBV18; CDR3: CASSPREVDTQYF; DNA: TGTGCCAGCTCACCGAGGGAAGTCGATACGCAGTATTTT
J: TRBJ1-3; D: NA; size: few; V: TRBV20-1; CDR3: CSARDPGTGNTIYF; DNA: TGCAGTGCTAGAGACCCAGGGACTGGAAACACCATATATTTT
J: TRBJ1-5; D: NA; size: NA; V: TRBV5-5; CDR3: CASSYFDSGNQPQHF; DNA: TGTGCCAGCAGCTACTTCGACAGCGGCAATCAGCCCCAGCATTTT
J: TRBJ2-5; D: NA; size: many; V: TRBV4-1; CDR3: CASSQDGLGEETQYF; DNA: TGCGCCAGCAGCCAAGATGGGCTAGGGGAAGAGACCCAGTACTTC
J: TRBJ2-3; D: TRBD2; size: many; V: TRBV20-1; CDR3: CSATSGSTDTQYF; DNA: TGCAGTGCTACTAGCGGGAGCACAGATACGCAGTATTTT
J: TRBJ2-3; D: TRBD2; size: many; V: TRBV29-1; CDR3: CSVEDPPTSGAMDTQYF; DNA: TGCAGCGTTGAAGATCCTCCGACTAGCGGCGCCATGGATACGCAGTATTTT
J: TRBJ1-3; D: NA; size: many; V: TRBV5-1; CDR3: CASSFAGSGNTIYF; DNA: TGCGCCAGCAGCTTCGCAGGGTCAGGAAACACCATATATTTT
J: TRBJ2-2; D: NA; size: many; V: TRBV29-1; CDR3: CSVRQPFANTGELFF; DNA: TGCAGCGTCCGTCAACCGTTCGCGAACACCGGGGAGCTGTTTTTT
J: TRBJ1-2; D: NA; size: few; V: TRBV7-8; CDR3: CASSLDTSYGYTF; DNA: TGTGCCAGCAGCTTAGACACATCGTATGGCTACACCTTC
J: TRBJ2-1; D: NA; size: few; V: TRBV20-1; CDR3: CSARDSRGQTFSYNEQFF; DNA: TGCAGTGCTAGAGATAGTCGAGGACAGACATTCTCCTACAATGAGCAGTTCTTC
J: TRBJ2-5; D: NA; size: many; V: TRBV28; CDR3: CASSLGQLETQYF; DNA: TGTGCCAGCAGTTTAGGGCAGTTGGAGACCCAGTACTTC
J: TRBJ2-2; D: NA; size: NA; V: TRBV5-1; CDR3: CASSFAAGPGDTGELFF; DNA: TGCGCCAGCAGCTTTGCCGCAGGGCCGGGTGACACCGGGGAGCTGTTTTTT